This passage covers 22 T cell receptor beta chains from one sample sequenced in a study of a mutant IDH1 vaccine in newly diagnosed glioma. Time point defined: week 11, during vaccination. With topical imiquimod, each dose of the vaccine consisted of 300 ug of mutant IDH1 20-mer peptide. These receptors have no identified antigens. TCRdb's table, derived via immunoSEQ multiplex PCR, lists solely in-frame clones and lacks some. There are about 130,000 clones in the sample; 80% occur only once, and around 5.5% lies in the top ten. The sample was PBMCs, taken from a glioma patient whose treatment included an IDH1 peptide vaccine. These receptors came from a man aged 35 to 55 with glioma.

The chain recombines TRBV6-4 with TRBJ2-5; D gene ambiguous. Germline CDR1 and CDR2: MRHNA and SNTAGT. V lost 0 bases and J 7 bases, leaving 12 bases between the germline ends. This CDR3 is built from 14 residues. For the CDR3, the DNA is TGTGCCAGCAGTGACTCGCGGAGATTTTGGACCCAGTACTTC. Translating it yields CASSDSRRFWTQYF.

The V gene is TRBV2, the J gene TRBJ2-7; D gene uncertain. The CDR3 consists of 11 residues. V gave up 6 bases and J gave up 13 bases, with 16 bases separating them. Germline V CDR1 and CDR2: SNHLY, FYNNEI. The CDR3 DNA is TGTGCCAGCAGAGGAGCCCACCCCCTTTACTTC. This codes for CASRGAHPLYF.

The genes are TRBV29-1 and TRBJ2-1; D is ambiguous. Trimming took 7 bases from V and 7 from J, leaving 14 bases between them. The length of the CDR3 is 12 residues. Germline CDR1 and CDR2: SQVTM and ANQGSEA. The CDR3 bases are TGCAGCGCCCGACCCACTGGGAATGAGCAGTTCTTC. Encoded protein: CSARPTGNEQFF.

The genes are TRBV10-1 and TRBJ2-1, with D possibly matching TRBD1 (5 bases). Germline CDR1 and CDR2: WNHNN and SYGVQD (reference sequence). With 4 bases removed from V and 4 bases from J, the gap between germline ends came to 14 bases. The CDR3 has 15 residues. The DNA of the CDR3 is TGCGCCAGCAGTGGGCAAGGGGTAGGTTACAATGAGCAGTTCTTC. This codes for CASSGQGVGYNEQFF.

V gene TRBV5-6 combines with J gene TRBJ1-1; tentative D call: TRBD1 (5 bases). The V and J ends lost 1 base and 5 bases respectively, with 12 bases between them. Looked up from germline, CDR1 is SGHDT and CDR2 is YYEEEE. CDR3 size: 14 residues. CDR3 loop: CASSLNVRGTEAFF. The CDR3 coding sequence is TGTGCCAGCAGCTTGAATGTGCGGGGGACTGAAGCTTTCTTT. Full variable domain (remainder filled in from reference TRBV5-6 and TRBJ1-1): DAGVTQSPTHLIKTRGQQVTLRCSPKSGHDTVSWYQQALGQGPQFIFQYYEEEERQRGNFPDRFSGHQFPNYSSELNVNALLLGDSALYLCASSLNVRGTEAFFGQGTRLTVV.

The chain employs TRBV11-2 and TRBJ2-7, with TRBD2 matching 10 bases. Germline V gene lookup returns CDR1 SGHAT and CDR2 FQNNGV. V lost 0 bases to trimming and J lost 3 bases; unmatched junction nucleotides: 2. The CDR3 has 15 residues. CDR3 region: CASSLERTSGYEQYF. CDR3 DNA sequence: TGTGCCAGCAGCTTAGAAAGGACTAGCGGCTACGAGCAGTACTTC.

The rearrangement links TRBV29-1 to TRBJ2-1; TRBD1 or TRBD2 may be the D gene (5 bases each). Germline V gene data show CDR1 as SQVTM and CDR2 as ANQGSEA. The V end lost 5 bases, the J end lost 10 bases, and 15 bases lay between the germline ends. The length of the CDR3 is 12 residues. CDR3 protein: CSVTRGYGEQFF. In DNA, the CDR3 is TGCAGCGTTACCCGGGGCTATGGGGAGCAGTTCTTC.

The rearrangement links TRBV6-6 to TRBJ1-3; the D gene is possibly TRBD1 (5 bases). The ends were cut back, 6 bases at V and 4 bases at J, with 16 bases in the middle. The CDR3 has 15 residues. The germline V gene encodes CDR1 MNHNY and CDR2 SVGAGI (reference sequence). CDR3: CASSPPGGNGNTIYF. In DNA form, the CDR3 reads TGTGCCAGCAGCCCCCCGGGGGGGAACGGAAACACCATATATTTT.

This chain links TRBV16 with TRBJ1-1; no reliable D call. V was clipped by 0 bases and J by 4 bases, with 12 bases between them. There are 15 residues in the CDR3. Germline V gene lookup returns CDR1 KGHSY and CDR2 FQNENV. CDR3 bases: TGTGCCAGCAGCCAATCTCCCGGCAGGTTCACTGAAGCTTTCTTT. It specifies CASSQSPGRFTEAFF.

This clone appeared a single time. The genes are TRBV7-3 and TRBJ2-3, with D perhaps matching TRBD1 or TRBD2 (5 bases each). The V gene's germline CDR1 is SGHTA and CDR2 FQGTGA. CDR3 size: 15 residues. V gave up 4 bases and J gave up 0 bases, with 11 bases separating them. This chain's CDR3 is CASSYGTASTDTQYF. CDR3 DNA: TGTGCCAGCAGCTACGGGACCGCAAGCACAGATACGCAGTATTTT.

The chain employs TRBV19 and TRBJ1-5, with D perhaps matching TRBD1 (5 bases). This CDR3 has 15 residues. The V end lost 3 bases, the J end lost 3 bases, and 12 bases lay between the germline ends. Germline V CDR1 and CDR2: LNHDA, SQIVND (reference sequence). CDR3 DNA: TGTGCCAGTAGTATCAGAGGGGTATACAATCAGCCCCAGCATTTT. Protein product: CASSIRGVYNQPQHF.

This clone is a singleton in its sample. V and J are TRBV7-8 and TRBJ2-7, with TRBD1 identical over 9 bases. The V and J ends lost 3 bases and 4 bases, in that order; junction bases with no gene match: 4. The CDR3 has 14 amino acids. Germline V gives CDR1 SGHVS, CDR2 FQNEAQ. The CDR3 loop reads CASSFRTGEYEQYF. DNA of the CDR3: TGTGCCAGCAGCTTCCGGACAGGGGAGTACGAGCAGTACTTC.

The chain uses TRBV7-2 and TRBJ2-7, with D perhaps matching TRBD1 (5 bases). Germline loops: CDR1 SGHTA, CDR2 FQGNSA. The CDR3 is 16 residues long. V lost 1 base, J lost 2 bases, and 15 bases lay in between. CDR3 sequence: CASSLGGRFSPYEQYF. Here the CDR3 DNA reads TGTGCCAGCAGCTTAGGGGGCAGGTTCAGCCCCTACGAGCAGTACTTC.

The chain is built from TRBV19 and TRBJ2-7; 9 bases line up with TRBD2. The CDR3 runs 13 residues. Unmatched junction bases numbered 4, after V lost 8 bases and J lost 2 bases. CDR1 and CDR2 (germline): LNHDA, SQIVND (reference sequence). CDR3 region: CASGPSGAYEQYF. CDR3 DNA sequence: TGTGCCAGTGGCCCTAGCGGGGCCTACGAGCAGTACTTC.

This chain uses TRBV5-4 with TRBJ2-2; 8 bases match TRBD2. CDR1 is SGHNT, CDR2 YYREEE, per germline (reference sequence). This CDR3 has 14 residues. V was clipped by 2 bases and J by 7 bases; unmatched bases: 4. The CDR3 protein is CASSFSGIIGELFF. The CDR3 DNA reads TGTGCCAGCAGCTTTAGCGGGATTATCGGGGAGCTGTTTTTT.

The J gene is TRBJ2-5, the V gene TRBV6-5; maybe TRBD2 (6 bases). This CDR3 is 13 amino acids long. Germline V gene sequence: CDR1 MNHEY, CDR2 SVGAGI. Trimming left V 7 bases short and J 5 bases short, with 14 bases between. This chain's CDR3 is CASTTMEGETQYF. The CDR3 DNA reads TGTGCCAGCACCACGATGGAGGGGGAGACCCAGTACTTC.

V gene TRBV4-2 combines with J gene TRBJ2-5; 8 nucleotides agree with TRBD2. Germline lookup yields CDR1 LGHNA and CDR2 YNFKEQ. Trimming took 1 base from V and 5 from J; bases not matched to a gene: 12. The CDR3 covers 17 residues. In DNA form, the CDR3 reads TGTGCCAGCAGCCAAGGTCGATCGGGAGGGCCGGGGGAGACCCAGTACTTC. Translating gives CASSQGRSGGPGETQYF.

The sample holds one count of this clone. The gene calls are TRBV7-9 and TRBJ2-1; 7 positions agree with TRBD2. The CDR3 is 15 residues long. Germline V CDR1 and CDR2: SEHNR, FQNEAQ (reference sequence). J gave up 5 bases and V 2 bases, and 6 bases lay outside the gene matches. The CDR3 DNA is TGTGCCAGCAGCTTACTGGGCCTAGCGGACAATGAGCAGTTCTTC. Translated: CASSLLGLADNEQFF.

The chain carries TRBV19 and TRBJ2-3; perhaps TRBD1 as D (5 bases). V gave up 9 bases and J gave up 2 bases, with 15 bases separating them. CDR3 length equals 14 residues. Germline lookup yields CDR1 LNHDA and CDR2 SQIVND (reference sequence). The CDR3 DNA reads TGTGCCAGCACCCAGGGCCCCTCCACAGATACGCAGTATTTT. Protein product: CASTQGPSTDTQYF.

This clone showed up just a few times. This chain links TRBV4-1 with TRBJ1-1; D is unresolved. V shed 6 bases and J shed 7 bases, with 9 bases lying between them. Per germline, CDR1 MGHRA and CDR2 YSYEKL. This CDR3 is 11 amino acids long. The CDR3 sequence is CASSWRGEAFF. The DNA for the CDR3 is TGCGCCAGCAGTTGGCGGGGTGAAGCTTTCTTT.

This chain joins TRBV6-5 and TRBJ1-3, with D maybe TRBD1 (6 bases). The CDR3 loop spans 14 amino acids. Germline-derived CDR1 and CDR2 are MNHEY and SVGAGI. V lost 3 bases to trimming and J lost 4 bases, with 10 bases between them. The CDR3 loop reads CASSYGGAGNTIYF. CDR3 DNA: TGTGCCAGCAGTTATGGGGGGGCCGGAAACACCATATATTTT.

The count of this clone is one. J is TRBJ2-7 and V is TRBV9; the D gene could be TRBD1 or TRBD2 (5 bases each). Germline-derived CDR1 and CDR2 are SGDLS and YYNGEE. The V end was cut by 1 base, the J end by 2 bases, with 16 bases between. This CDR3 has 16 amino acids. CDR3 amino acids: CASSVSPSRGTYEQYF. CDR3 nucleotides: TGTGCCAGCAGCGTATCCCCCTCGAGGGGAACCTACGAGCAGTACTTC.